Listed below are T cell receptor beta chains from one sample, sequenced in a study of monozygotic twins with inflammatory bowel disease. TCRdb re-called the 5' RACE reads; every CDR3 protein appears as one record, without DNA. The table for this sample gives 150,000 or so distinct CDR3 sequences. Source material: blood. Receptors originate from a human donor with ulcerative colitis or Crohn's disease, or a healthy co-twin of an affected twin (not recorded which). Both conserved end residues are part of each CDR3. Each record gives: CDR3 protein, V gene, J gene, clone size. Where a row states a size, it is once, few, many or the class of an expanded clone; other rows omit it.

CASSYTGDGYTF,TRBV6-5,TRBJ1-2,-
CASSHSGTGHYEQYF,TRBV7-9,TRBJ2-7,-
CASSPSTENYGYTF,TRBV6-1,TRBJ1-2,-
CASSGEQGRSYGYTF,TRBV5-1,TRBJ1-2,-
CASGSSSLSYNEQFF,TRBV5-1,TRBJ2-1,-
CASSPEIAGDEQYF,TRBV18,TRBJ2-7,-
CASSAGTSGIAYNEQFF,TRBV5-4,TRBJ2-1,-
CSARGGDRAYNEQFF,TRBV20-1,TRBJ2-1,-
CASSQQGPEFF,TRBV12-3/TRBV12-4,TRBJ2-1,-
CSARPTPGTSGSVGGELFF,TRBV20-1,TRBJ2-2,-
CASSSRGAQIEAFF,TRBV7-6,TRBJ1-1,-
CAISETGKTYGYTF,TRBV10-3,TRBJ1-2,-
CASSASTGTNTEAFF,TRBV18,TRBJ1-1,-
CASSVGPNYGYTF,TRBV9,TRBJ1-2,-
CASSQSTGADTQYF,TRBV4-2,TRBJ2-3,-
CSARRDRGQITEAFF,TRBV20-1,TRBJ1-1,medium-sized
CASRTTGTSGYNEQFF,TRBV28,TRBJ2-1,-
CSVIPGLATNTQYF,TRBV29-1,TRBJ2-3,-
CASSLAWGDYEQYF,TRBV5-6,TRBJ2-7,-
CSARDPRLTAGELFF,TRBV20-1,TRBJ2-2,-
CASSPRTGGGGNQPQHF,TRBV12-3/TRBV12-4,TRBJ1-5,-
CASSSLGHYGYTF,TRBV5-5,TRBJ1-2,-
CASSMVPTGLQPQHF,TRBV19,TRBJ1-5,-
CAISAGANTGELFF,TRBV10-3,TRBJ2-2,-
CASSRPEIDRATYGYTF,TRBV7-2,TRBJ1-2,-
CSALSTIPGWGTDTQYF,TRBV20-1,TRBJ2-3,-
CASSSTGGENTEAFF,TRBV2,TRBJ1-1,-
CASREGTVNQPQHF,TRBV6-2/TRBV6-3,TRBJ1-5,-
CASSQGLRGNTQYF,TRBV4-1,TRBJ2-3,-
CASSLAGLVNEQYF,TRBV7-9,TRBJ2-7,-
CAISSTGGSSYEQYF,TRBV10-3,TRBJ2-7,-
CASSLRVRRDPLYEQYF,TRBV7-2,TRBJ2-7,-
CASSELAGVIYEQYF,TRBV2,TRBJ2-7,-
CASSLQTRDTGELFF,TRBV7-3,TRBJ2-2,-
CSVIRVTNTEAFF,TRBV20-1,TRBJ1-1,-
CASSPRDRGEDTQYF,TRBV7-9,TRBJ2-3,-
CASSLSSSGYVAYEQYF,TRBV28,TRBJ2-7,-
CASSPGRMDYEQYF,TRBV4-1,TRBJ2-7,-
CASSTGQANQPQHF,TRBV6-1,TRBJ1-5,-
CASSFPGMNTEAFF,TRBV5-1,TRBJ1-1,-
CAIGTSGLLTYEQYF,TRBV10-3,TRBJ2-7,-
CASSPRPGLQSDQETQYF,TRBV18,TRBJ2-5,-
CATATGNNYGYTF,TRBV5-6,TRBJ1-2,-